Following are 15 T cell receptor beta chains from one sample sequenced in a study of Graves' ophthalmopathy and Graves' hyperthyroidism. Scientists amplified the TCR beta CDR3 regions from RNA transcripts. HTBI primers served in a first-round RT-PCR, which a second-round multiplex PCR followed. TCRdb re-called the multiplex PCR reads with MiXCR, one entry per CDR3 protein. The table shows some 380,000 distinct CDR3 sequences, with 15% occurring only once. The sample taken for sequencing was peripheral blood. The receptor set was obtained from a young woman with stable Graves' hyperthyroidism.

This clonotype was seen at least ten times. The V call is TRBV7-2, the J call TRBJ2-5; D gene uncertain. This CDR3 is built from 14 residues. Germline assignment: CDR1 SGHTA and CDR2 FQGNSA. Trimming stripped 5 bases from V and 5 bases from J, with 15 bases between. The chain's CDR3 is CASSPPTGLETQYF. The CDR3 DNA reads as TGTGCCAGCAGCCCTCCGACTGGGCTCGAGACCCAGTACTTC.

At least ten counts were recorded for this clonotype. The chain links TRBV18 to TRBJ1-1; D unclear. The CDR3 has 16 residues. Trimming took 4 bases from V and 0 from J, leaving 15 bases between them. Germline V gene data show CDR1 as KGHSH and CDR2 as LQKENI. The CDR3 sequence is CASSLAGSSVNTEAFF. The CDR3 DNA sequence: TGTGCCAGCTCACTAGCCGGGTCTTCAGTGAACACTGAAGCTTTCTTT.

This clonotype turned up a few times. The CDR3: CASSQNRDPLYEQYF. The DNA of the CDR3 is TGCGCCAGCAGCCAAAACCGGGACCCCCTATACGAGCAGTACTTC. The chain combines TRBV4-1 with TRBJ2-7; D may match TRBD1 or TRBD2 (5 bases each). Germline CDR1 and CDR2: MGHRA and YSYEKL. The CDR3 is 15 amino acids. Trimming removed 2 bases from V and 4 bases from J, with 15 bases in between.

This clonotype was found a few times. One end of the junction varies from germline; a read error may be responsible. The chain couples TRBV6-1 to TRBJ2-7; TRBD1 matches at 8 bases. The CDR3 loop spans 13 amino acids. From germline, CDR1 is MNHNS and CDR2 SASEGT. Written as DNA, the CDR3 is TGTGGCAGCAGTCGGACAGGGAGCTACGAGCAGTACTTC. Its translation is CGSSRTGSYEQYF.

This clonotype was picked up many times. The genes are TRBV20-1 and TRBJ2-5; D may match TRBD1 or TRBD2 (5 bases each). Trimming pared 2 bases from V and 4 bases from J, leaving 14 bases between. Germline lookup yields CDR1 DFQATT and CDR2 SNEGSKA (reference sequence). The CDR3 loop spans 14 amino acids. CDR3 residues: CSARPDSGRETQYF. CDR3 DNA: TGCAGTGCTAGACCCGATTCGGGGCGAGAGACCCAGTACTTC.

This clonotype was found many times. V gene TRBV7-9 combines with J gene TRBJ1-1; D possibly corresponds to TRBD1 (5 bases). This CDR3 spans 10 amino acids. Trimming pared 11 bases from V and 7 bases from J, leaving 11 bases between. Germline CDR1 reads SEHNR; CDR2 reads FQNEAQ (reference sequence). CDR3 in amino acids: CAVRTNEAFF. For the CDR3, the DNA is TGTGCCGTTAGGACAAATGAAGCTTTCTTT. The full variable domain, its missing parts supplied by reference TRBV7-9 and TRBJ1-1, is DTGVSQNPRHKITKRGQNVTFRCDPISEHNRLYWYRQTLGQGPEFLTYFQNEAQLEKSRLLSDRFSAERPKGSFSTLEIQRTEQGDSAMYLCAVRTNEAFFGQGTRLTVV.

There are many counts of this clonotype. This sequence joins TRBV6-7 and TRBJ2-7, with 8 nucleotides matching TRBD1. TRBV6-7 is reported as an ORF; its role is uncertain. The V and J ends lost 2 bases and 5 bases, in that order; junction bases with no gene match: 5. The CDR3 runs 14 residues. The CDR3 DNA reads TGTGCCAGCAGTTACGCGGACAGGGTCCACGAGCAGTACTTC. It codes for CASSYADRVHEQYF.

This clonotype has at least ten counts. The chain carries TRBV11-2 and TRBJ2-7; 7 nucleotides agree with TRBD2. CDR1 SGHAT and CDR2 FQNNGV come from the germline V gene. This CDR3 has 16 amino acids. The junction had 11 bases not matched to a gene; V was cut back by 6 bases and J by 0 bases. The chain's CDR3 is CASRRFAGESSYEQYF. The CDR3 DNA reads as TGTGCCAGCAGGCGATTCGCGGGGGAGAGCTCCTACGAGCAGTACTTC.

This clonotype has a count of ten or more. The V call is TRBV20-1, the J call TRBJ1-3; D is possibly TRBD1 (5 bases). V lost 0 bases, J lost 9 bases, and 12 bases lay in between. There are 13 residues in the CDR3. Germline V CDR1 and CDR2: DFQATT, SNEGSKA (reference sequence). CDR3 sequence (DNA): TGCAGTGCTAGAGATGACAGTCGGCCCACCATATATTTT. Translating gives CSARDDSRPTIYF.

Many counts were recorded for this clonotype. The chain carries TRBV7-9 and TRBJ1-1; D not resolved. CDR1 SEHNR and CDR2 FQNEAQ come from the germline V gene (reference sequence). The CDR3 runs to 13 residues. V lost 4 bases and J 4 bases, leaving 10 bases between the germline ends. The CDR3 reads CASSYKGITEAFF. The CDR3 region has the DNA TGTGCCAGCAGCTATAAGGGAATCACTGAAGCTTTCTTT.

This clonotype was found many times. This chain connects TRBV5-1 to TRBJ1-2; D is unresolved. This CDR3 has 13 amino acids. Germline assignment: CDR1 SGHRS and CDR2 YFSETQ. V lost 5 bases and J 6 bases, leaving 14 bases between the germline ends. Here the CDR3 DNA reads TGCGCCAGCAGGAACTTGGCGGGGAATGGCTACACCTTC. This translates into CASRNLAGNGYTF.

The sample holds many counts of this clonotype. The chain links TRBV19 to TRBJ1-5; tentative D call: TRBD1 (5 bases). Germline loops: CDR1 LNHDA, CDR2 SQIVND (reference sequence). This CDR3 spans 17 amino acids. Deletions cut 4 bases from V and 4 bases from J, with 20 bases between. In DNA, the CDR3 is TGTGCCAGTAGTAACGGTCCGGGAAGGGGATGGAATCAGCCCCAGCATTTT. Translated, it gives CASSNGPGRGWNQPQHF.

The rearrangement joins TRBV12-3 or TRBV12-4 to TRBJ2-6; D ambiguous. Deletions cut 8 bases from V and 4 bases from J, with 9 bases between. This CDR3 is 13 amino acids long. CDR3 bases: TGTGCCAGCTCCATGGAAGGGGCCAACGTCCTGACTTTC. It codes for CASSMEGANVLTF.

This clonotype came up many times. V usage is TRBV6-2 or TRBV6-3 and J usage is TRBJ2-7; D remains unclear. V was clipped by 6 bases and J by 0 bases, with 15 bases between them. Germline-derived CDR1 and CDR2 are MNHEY and SVGEGT. CDR3 size: 15 residues. The CDR3 protein is CASRPGRLSSYEQYF. The CDR3 nucleotides read TGTGCCAGCAGGCCAGGACGCCTGAGCTCCTACGAGCAGTACTTC.

The chain uses TRBV11-2 and TRBJ2-2, with D unresolved. V gave up 2 bases and J gave up 2 bases, with 12 bases separating them. CDR1 is SGHAT and CDR2 is FQNNGV in the germline V gene. CDR3 length: 16 amino acids. The CDR3 here is CASSLPPPTNTGELFF. CDR3 coding DNA: TGTGCCAGCAGCTTACCCCCCCCGACAAACACCGGGGAGCTGTTTTTT. Full variable domain (missing parts from reference TRBV11-2 and TRBJ2-2): EAGVAQSPRYKIIEKRQSVAFWCNPISGHATLYWYQQILGQGPKLLIQFQNNGVVDDSQLPKDRFSAERLKGVDSTLKIQPAKLEDSAVYLCASSLPPPTNTGELFFGEGSRLTVL.